This TCR beta chain comes out of a study of radiation and T cells in renal cell carcinoma. General study points: Without pretreatment biopsies, baseline tumor clonotype presence was undetermined. In blood, top tumor clones expanded by 2 weeks, shrinking by 4.

The time point is: blood 4 weeks post-SBRT, at nephrectomy. Sample treatment: 15 Gy SBRT to primary tumor, nephrectomy 4 weeks later. Nephrectomy followed 15 Gy stereotactic body radiation by 4 weeks. Radiation-treated patients gave blood at baseline, week 2 and week 4. The table came from immunoSEQ multiplex PCR; TCRdb's copy has only in-frame clones and leaves some out. Here the sample spans fewer than 200,000 clones, less than 90% being singletons. Note on this clone: Its antigen is not identified.

The CDR3 is 12 residues long. The V end was cut by 4 bases, the J end by 3 bases, with 7 bases between. Germline V gives CDR1 SNHLY, CDR2 FYNNEI. This TCR came from a woman in her fifties or sixties with renal cell carcinoma. The J gene is TRBJ2-7, the V gene TRBV2, with a weak D call TRBD1 (5 bases). The starting material was blood, obtained from a patient whose treatment included radiotherapy and nephrectomy. The CDR3 is CASSGQGYEQYF. CDR3 nucleotides: TGTGCCAGCAGTGGGCAGGGCTACGAGCAGTACTTC.